This T cell receptor (beta chain) was recorded in a study of molecular identifiers for immune sequencing clone quantification. Study conclusions and caveats: Underestimation of highly expanded clone sizes could arise where identical TCR molecules share a barcode.

TCRdb independently ran MiXCR on the PCR reads; one entry per CDR3 protein. Altogether about 320,000 distinct CDR3 sequences are present, about 21% being singletons, with the ten largest covering roughly 0.86%. Naive CD8 T cell sorting was performed on the CD8+CD4-CCR7+CD45RA+ phenotype. Comments on this clonotype: Antigen specificity is unknown.

V was pared by 0 bases and J by 2 bases, with 15 bases between. Germline V gives CDR1 MNHEY, CDR2 SVGEGT. This CDR3 is built from 17 residues. The sequence was collected from a human donor in good health. Some libraries in this study had Jurkat cell RNA spiked in. The specimen was naive CD8+ T cells from blood, with Jurkat cell RNA spiked in. Subset noted: FACS-sorted CD8+CD4-CCR7+CD45RA+ naive T cells. The chain carries TRBV6-2 or TRBV6-3 and TRBJ2-3; tentative D call: TRBD1 (5 bases). DNA for the CDR3: TGTGCCAGCAGTTACTCGAACACAGGCGCCTTCACAGATACGCAGTATTTT. Translating gives CASSYSNTGAFTDTQYF.